These T cell receptor beta chains were read from a single sample in a study of T cell repertoires in cytomegalovirus infection. TCRdb analysed the reads with MiXCR anew, one entry per CDR3 protein. Altogether fewer than 1,000,000 distinct CDR3 sequences are present, around 29% being singletons, with the ten largest covering around 15%. These TCRs are of unknown antigen specificity. Source: cultured CD8+ T cells from PBMCs, taken from culture after CMV antigen stimulation. These receptors were collected from a human donor in good health (CMV status not recorded). Some clones in this sample may be carry-over from other donors' samples. The CDR3 runs from the conserved cysteine through the conserved F or W.

>TRBJ2-1|TRBV7-6
CASSIYRDRVPNEQFF
>TRBJ2-7|TRBV5-5
CASRQTSGNYEQYF
>TRBJ1-1|TRBV28
CASKLFAGGTEAFF
>TRBJ2-7|TRBV7-9
CASSLTERAYEQYF
>TRBJ1-2|TRBV13
CASSILRGLYGYTF
>TRBJ1-1|TRBV7-9
CASSLKVQGGNTEAFF
>TRBJ1-6|TRBV27
CASSFGPNSALHF
>TRBJ2-1|TRBV24-1
CATSDYNEQFF
>TRBJ2-3|TRBV27
CASSFRFLQGAHSPDTQYF
>TRBJ1-2|TRBV19
CASSSGRVYGYTF
>TRBJ2-3|TRBV11-2
CASSGMDRGSTDTQYF
>TRBJ2-6|TRBV7-2
CASSYRTGGYGANVLTF
>TRBJ2-1|TRBV19
CASSIIDSSYNEQFF
>TRBJ2-1|TRBV9
CASSAGRAEQFF
>TRBJ1-1|TRBV12-3/TRBV12-4
CASSLQGSPAEAFF
>TRBJ1-5|TRBV5-1
CASSFRPTGMGEPQHF
>TRBJ2-1|TRBV7-2
CASSQVSGGYNEQFF
>TRBJ2-1|TRBV11-2
CASSFEDRSNEQFF
>TRBJ2-7|TRBV7-9
CASSSQRRSSYEQYF
>TRBJ1-2|TRBV7-2
CASSWQGADGYTF
>TRBJ2-7|TRBV29-1
CSVRTETYEQYF
>TRBJ1-1|TRBV15
CATSRYTGGQDEAFF
>TRBJ1-1|TRBV6-2/TRBV6-3
CASSSPHGKNTEAFF
>TRBJ2-1|TRBV7-9
CATPWEGADEQFF
>TRBJ2-2|TRBV6-2/TRBV6-3
CASLGVTGGASWAGELFF
>TRBJ2-2|TRBV4-2
CASSPRQTPVVNTGELFF
>TRBJ1-2|TRBV6-6
CASVERDREANGYTF
>TRBJ2-1|TRBV4-1
CASSQDWASGGHSTQFF
>TRBJ2-5|TRBV7-6
CASSLPRLAQETQYF
>TRBJ2-2|TRBV7-9
CASSSPYGGLGELFF
>TRBJ1-5|TRBV7-8
CASSRGRGRDSNQPQHF
>TRBJ2-5|TRBV20-1
CSAFDDRGYETQYF
>TRBJ1-2|TRBV7-9
CASKEGGNYGYTF
>TRBJ2-7|TRBV7-6
CASSLGQAEEYF
>TRBJ2-5|TRBV7-9
CASSTQRGGQETQYF
>TRBJ2-7|TRBV6-1
CASSDVTRASYEQYF
>TRBJ1-4|TRBV7-9
CASSQPQGPNEKLFF
>TRBJ2-3|TRBV27
CASTEGGRTDTQYF
>TRBJ2-1|TRBV7-2
CASSSGDNEQFF
>TRBJ2-1|TRBV9
CASSVGVTYEQFF
>TRBJ2-5|TRBV4-3
CASSQDYQRRETQYF
>TRBJ2-1|TRBV27
CASSPRGGPYNEQFF
>TRBJ1-6|TRBV6-6
CASSLGSTGPNSPLHF
>TRBJ1-2|TRBV2
CASRGDYSFYGYTF
>TRBJ2-1|TRBV19
CASSIGSELSYNEQFF
>TRBJ2-1|TRBV7-8
CASTPPGGSFEQFF
>TRBJ1-1|TRBV25-1
CASSELLGTSNTEAFF
>TRBJ1-1|TRBV19
CASSFGKSEAFF
>TRBJ2-3|TRBV6-5
CASSYGPGLITDTQYF
>TRBJ2-7|TRBV6-2/TRBV6-3
CASSTGQVYEQYF
>TRBJ1-4|TRBV7-2
CASSFPGGGEKLFF